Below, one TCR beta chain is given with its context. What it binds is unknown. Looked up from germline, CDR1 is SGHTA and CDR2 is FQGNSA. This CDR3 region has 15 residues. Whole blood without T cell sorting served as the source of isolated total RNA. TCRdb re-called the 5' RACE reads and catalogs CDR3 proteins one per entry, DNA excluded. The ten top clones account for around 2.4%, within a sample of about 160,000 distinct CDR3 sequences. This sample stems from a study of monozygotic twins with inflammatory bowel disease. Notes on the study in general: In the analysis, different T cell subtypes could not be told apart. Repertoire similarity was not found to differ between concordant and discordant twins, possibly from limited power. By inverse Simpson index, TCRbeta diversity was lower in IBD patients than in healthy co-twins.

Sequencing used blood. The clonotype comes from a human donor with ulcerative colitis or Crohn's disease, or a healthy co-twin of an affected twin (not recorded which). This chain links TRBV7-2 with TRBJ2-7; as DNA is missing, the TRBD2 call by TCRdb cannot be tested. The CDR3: CASKETLAGVDEQYF.